This TCR beta chain was found in a study of blood T cell repertoires in COVID-19. Some clones are missing from TCRdb's copy, which holds only in-frame ones; the method was immunoSEQ multiplex PCR. Here the sample spans a few hundred thousand clones, about nine tenths being singletons. In regard to this clone: The same CDR3 also results from other DNA sequences found in this sample.

The CDR3 runs to 14 residues. CDR1 SGHDN and CDR2 FVKESK come from the germline V gene. Trimming removed 0 bases at V and 8 bases at J, with 8 bases between. The receptor was isolated from a middle-aged woman who had been exposed to COVID-19. Sequenced input: PBMCs or T cells enriched from blood (not recorded which). This chain uses TRBV14 with TRBJ1-6, with D tentatively TRBD1 (5 bases). CDR3 protein: CASSQEAGYSPLHF. DNA for the CDR3: TGTGCCAGCAGCCAAGAGGCAGGGTATTCACCCCTCCACTTT.